This note documents a single T cell receptor (beta chain) sequence. The CDR3 sequence is 16 residues long. Trimming took 3 bases from V and 6 from J, leaving 18 bases between them. Germline V gene sequence: CDR1 SEHNR, CDR2 FQNEAQ (reference sequence). This sample stems from a study of blood T cell repertoires in COVID-19. Study information: Acute and convalescent COVID-19 samples came from the United States, Italy and Spain. From T cells, B-cell-depleted T cells, or PBMCs came the material, which was cDNA or gDNA.

In the source study's methods: Nucleated cell counts were estimated from reference gene primer amplification. The table came from immunoSEQ multiplex PCR; TCRdb's copy has only in-frame clones and leaves some out. V, J and clone size were drawn from that table, and D and trimming were deduced from the DNA. The repertoire holds 310,000 or so clones, with 89% as singletons. Enrollees, about 18 to 89 years old, lived in 25 or so US areas. The chain links TRBV7-9 to TRBJ2-1, with D perhaps matching TRBD2 (6 bases). The sample comprised PBMCs or T cells enriched from blood (not recorded which). This TCR derives from a woman between 40 and 55 years old who had recovered from COVID-19. CDR3 coding DNA: TGTGCCAGCAGCTTGGGGGTGGGACTCGCAAGCAATGAGCAGTTCTTC. This encodes CASSLGVGLASNEQFF. Full variable domain (rest looked up from reference TRBV7-9 and TRBJ2-1): DTGVSQNPRHKITKRGQNVTFRCDPISEHNRLYWYRQTLGQGPEFLTYFQNEAQLEKSRLLSDRFSAERPKGSFSTLEIQRTEQGDSAMYLCASSLGVGLASNEQFFGPGTRLTVL.